This TCR beta chain was recorded in a study of CD4 T cells in relation to SARS-CoV-2 and coronaviruses. The unexposed donors gave CD4+ T cells in about 2010-2019, prior to COVID-19. In germline, CDR1 is MNHEY, CDR2 SVGAGI. V was trimmed by 6 bases and J by 3 bases, leaving 15 bases between them. CDR3 length: 15 residues. Libraries were prepared by immunoSEQ multiplex PCR; TCRdb keeps only in-frame clonotypes and omits some of them. The data contain 55,000 to 75,000 clones, about 90% of them singletons. Sequencing was done on a sample of memory CD4+ T cells from PBMCs. The V and J genes are TRBV6-5 and TRBJ1-5, with TRBD1 as a possible D gene (5 bases). The sequence was collected from a human donor in good health. CDR3 in amino acids: CASREGWIDNQPQHF. The CDR3 DNA reads TGTGCCAGCAGGGAGGGGTGGATCGACAATCAGCCCCAGCATTTT.